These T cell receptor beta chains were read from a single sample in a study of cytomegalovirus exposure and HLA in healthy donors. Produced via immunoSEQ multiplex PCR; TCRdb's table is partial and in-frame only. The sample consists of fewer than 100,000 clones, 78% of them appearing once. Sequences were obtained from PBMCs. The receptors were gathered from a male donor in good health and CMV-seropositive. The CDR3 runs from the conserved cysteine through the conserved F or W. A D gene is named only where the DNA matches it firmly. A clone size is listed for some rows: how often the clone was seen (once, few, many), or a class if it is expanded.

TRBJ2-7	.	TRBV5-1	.	TGCGCCAGCAGCACCCTGGAGGTCGTTTCCACCTACGAGCAGTACTTC	CASSTLEVVSTYEQYF
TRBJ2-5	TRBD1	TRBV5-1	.	TGCGCCACCGGGACAGGGGCGCTAGAGACCCAGTACTTC	CATGTGALETQYF
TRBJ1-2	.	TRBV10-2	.	TGCGCCAGCAGAGCGGGACACCCAGATGGCTACACCTTC	CASRAGHPDGYTF
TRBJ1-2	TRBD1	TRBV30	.	TGTGCCTGGAGTGTACCCCATTTACAGGGGACGAGCTATGGCTACACCTTC	CAWSVPHLQGTSYGYTF
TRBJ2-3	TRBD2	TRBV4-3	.	TGCGCCAGCAGCCAAGGACTTAGCGGGTCTATAGTTACAGATACGCAGTATTTT	CASSQGLSGSIVTDTQYF
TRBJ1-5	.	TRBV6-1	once	TGTGCCAGCAGTGAATCGGGATGGGGAAATCAGCCCCAGCATTTT	CASSESGWGNQPQHF
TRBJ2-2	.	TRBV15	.	TGTGCCACCAGCAGAGAATCGAGCGCGAACACCGGGGAGCTGTTTTTT	CATSRESSANTGELFF
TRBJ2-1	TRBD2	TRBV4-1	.	TGCGCCAGCAGCCAAGGTTCTAGCGGTCACAATGAGCAGTTCTTC	CASSQGSSGHNEQFF
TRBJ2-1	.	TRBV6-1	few	TGTGCCAGCAGCTACCTTGTCAATGAGCAGTTCTTC	CASSYLVNEQFF
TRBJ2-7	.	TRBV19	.	TGTGCCAGTAGTATGAGTCCGCTCTACGAGCAGTACTTC	CASSMSPLYEQYF
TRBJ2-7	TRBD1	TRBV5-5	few	TGTGCCAGCAGCAAGACAGGGGGTAGATACGAGCAGTACTTC	CASSKTGGRYEQYF
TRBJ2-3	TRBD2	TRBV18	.	TGTGCCAGCTCACCACCGCTAGCGGGAGCAGATACGCAGTATTTT	CASSPPLAGADTQYF
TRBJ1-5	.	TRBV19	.	TGTGCCAGTAGTATAAGTTCCAGGGCCCAGCCCCAGCATTTT	CASSISSRAQPQHF
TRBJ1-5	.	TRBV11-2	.	TGTGCCAGCAGCTTAGTGTCCCGGTACCGCAATCAGCCCCAGCATTTT	CASSLVSRYRNQPQHF
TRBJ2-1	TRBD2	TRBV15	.	TGTGCCACCAGCAGAGATCGCAGAGCGGGAGTCCCCTACAATGAGCAGTTCTTC	CATSRDRRAGVPYNEQFF
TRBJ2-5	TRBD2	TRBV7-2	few	TGTGCCAGCAGCTTCCTAGCGGGAGGGGGAAAGACCCAGTACTTC	CASSFLAGGGKTQYF
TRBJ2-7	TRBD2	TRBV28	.	TGTGCCAGCAGTTTAATTGTCGGGGGGTGGGAGCAGTACTTC	CASSLIVGGWEQYF
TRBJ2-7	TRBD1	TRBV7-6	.	TGTGCCAGCAGCTCAGGGGGCGGCTACGAGCAGTACTTC	CASSSGGGYEQYF
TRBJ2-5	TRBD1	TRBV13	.	TGTGCCAGCAGCTCCCGGGACAGGGGGCGAGGGGAGACCCAGTACTTC	CASSSRDRGRGETQYF
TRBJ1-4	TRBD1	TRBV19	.	TGTGCCAGTAGTCGGGGACAGCCTACAACTAATGAAAAACTGTTTTTT	CASSRGQPTTNEKLFF
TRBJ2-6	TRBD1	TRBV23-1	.	TGCGCCAGCAACCTGAGACAGGGAGCCAACGTCCTGACTTTC	CASNLRQGANVLTF
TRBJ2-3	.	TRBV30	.	TGTGCCTGGACAGGGCAGGGCACAGATACGCAGTATTTT	CAWTGQGTDTQYF
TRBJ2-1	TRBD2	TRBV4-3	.	TGCGCCAGCAGCCAAGACCCTTGGGGTAGCGGGAGGATCGATGAGCAGTTCTTC	CASSQDPWGSGRIDEQFF
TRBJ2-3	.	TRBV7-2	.	TGTGCCAGCAGCCCCAACTACCTACCCAGTAGCACAGATACGCAGTATTTT	CASSPNYLPSSTDTQYF
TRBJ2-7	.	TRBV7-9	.	TGTGCCAGCAGCTTATCCATGGACTCCGGAGGCTACGAGCAGTACTTC	CASSLSMDSGGYEQYF
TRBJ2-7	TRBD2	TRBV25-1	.	TGTGCCAGCAGTGAACGGACTAGCAGCTACGAGCAGTACTTC	CASSERTSSYEQYF
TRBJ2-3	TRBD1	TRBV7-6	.	TGTGCCAGCAGCAAGGACAGGGGCGATACGCAGTATTTT	CASSKDRGDTQYF
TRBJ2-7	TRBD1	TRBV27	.	TGTGCCAGCAGTTCCCCCGGGACAGGCTCCTACGAGCAGTACTTC	CASSSPGTGSYEQYF
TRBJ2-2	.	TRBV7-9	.	TGTACCTGGAAGGGGCGCGGCACCGGGGAGCTGTTTTTT	CTWKGRGTGELFF